The source of this TCR beta chain is a study of regulatory T cells in long-lasting Graves disease. Building the TCR beta libraries relied on iRepertoire HTBI primers, and CDR3 regions underwent Arm-PCR. TCRdb fed the multiplex PCR reads into MiXCR, producing one record per CDR3 protein. Among approximately 540,000 distinct CDR3 sequences listed, around 12% were seen once. V gave up 0 bases and J gave up 4 bases, with 13 bases separating them. The CDR3 loop spans 15 amino acids. CDR1 LNHNV and CDR2 YYDKDF come from the germline V gene (reference sequence). Stated time point: newly diagnosed GD, antithyroid drugs for less than 3 months. From RNA extracted from PBMCs, the TCR library was made. These data were also reused for a study on T cells in Graves' hyperthyroidism and ophthalmopathy.

Sequences were derived from peripheral blood mononuclear cells (PBMCs), sampled at new diagnosis, from a patient treated with antithyroid drugs. The genes are TRBV15 and TRBJ2-7; no clear D gene. This receptor was identified in a woman aged 30 to 39 with Graves disease. DNA for the CDR3: TGTGCCACCAGCAGAGATAGTGAACAAACGTACGAGCAGTACTTC. Amino acid sequence: CATSRDSEQTYEQYF.